Presented here are 27 T cell receptor beta chains from one specimen sequenced in a study of fetal regulatory T cell absence and autoimmunity. The repertoire was sequenced with immunoSEQ multiplex PCR; TCRdb's copy has only in-frame clones and lacks some. The data contain some 46,000 clones, about 86% of them singletons. The sequenced sample was cord blood. Every receptor here comes from a newborn boy with IPEX syndrome.

In its sample, this clone was seen once. V usage is TRBV6-1 and J usage is TRBJ1-5; 9 bases match TRBD1. The germline V gene has CDR1 MNHNS and CDR2 SASEGT. The CDR3 loop spans 15 amino acids. The ends lost 6 bases at V and 7 bases at J; junction bases unmatched: 10. CDR3 amino acids: CASSLDRGDGQPQHF. The DNA for the CDR3 is TGTGCCAGCAGCTTAGACAGGGGGGACGGGCAGCCCCAGCATTTT.

V usage is TRBV10-3 and J usage is TRBJ2-5; D gene unclear. The CDR3 runs 13 residues. Germline V gives CDR1 ENHRY, CDR2 SYGVKD. The V gene lost 2 bases and the J gene lost 5 bases, with 9 bases spanning the gap. The CDR3 loop reads CAISERVGETQYF. CDR3 in DNA: TGTGCCATCAGTGAGCGGGTCGGGGAGACCCAGTACTTC.

The V call is TRBV6-1, the J call TRBJ1-2; a weak D match, TRBD1 (5 bases). V was clipped by 0 bases and J by 3 bases, with 14 bases between them. This CDR3 region has 16 residues. CDR1 is MNHNS and CDR2 is SASEGT in the germline V gene. The DNA for the CDR3 is TGTGCCAGCAGTGAAGCGAGGCTCAGGGCCTACTATGGCTACACCTTC. Its protein product is CASSEARLRAYYGYTF.

The CDR3 DNA follows: TGCGCCAGCAGTGAGTCTGGCAGGGCCAGTGGCGGCTACACCTTC. It is translated as CASSESGRASGGYTF. The V call is TRBV10-2, the J call TRBJ1-2; possibly TRBD1 for D (5 bases). Trimming pared 0 bases from V and 8 bases from J, leaving 16 bases between. The germline gives CDR1 WSHSY, CDR2 SAAADI. The CDR3 covers 15 residues.

V gene TRBV28 combines with J gene TRBJ2-7; D is possibly TRBD1 (5 bases). CDR3 size: 14 residues. V gave up 6 bases and J gave up 2 bases, with 14 bases separating them. The germline gives CDR1 MDHEN, CDR2 SYDVKM. The CDR3 loop is CASRGFDRPYEQYF. In DNA form, the CDR3 reads TGTGCCAGCAGGGGGTTTGACAGACCCTACGAGCAGTACTTC.

The chain employs TRBV4-1 and TRBJ2-1; TRBD2 matches at 10 bases. CDR1 and CDR2 (germline): MGHRA, YSYEKL. This CDR3 region has 17 residues. J was trimmed by 0 bases and V by 3 bases; bases with no gene match: 5. The CDR3: CASSHTTSGYSYNEQFF. In DNA, the CDR3 is TGCGCCAGCAGCCACACGACTAGCGGGTACTCCTACAATGAGCAGTTCTTC.

J is TRBJ2-1 and V is TRBV9; 8 bases line up with TRBD2. Trimming removed 3 bases from V and 5 bases from J; junction bases left unmatched: 7. CDR1 is SGDLS, CDR2 YYNGEE, per germline. The CDR3 covers 15 residues. CDR3 DNA: TGTGCCAGCAGCGCCTTGGCGGGGGGTAACAATGAGCAGTTCTTC. Encoded protein: CASSALAGGNNEQFF.

In its sample, this clone was seen a few times. The rearrangement links TRBV9 to TRBJ1-2; D remains unclear. The CDR3 has 13 amino acids. In germline, CDR1 is SGDLS, CDR2 YYNGEE. Trimming took 0 bases from V and 1 from J, leaving 4 bases between them. The CDR3 region is CASSVGVNYGYTF. The CDR3 DNA reads TGTGCCAGCAGCGTAGGGGTTAACTATGGCTACACCTTC. The variable domain in full, with the rest retrieved from reference TRBV9 and TRBJ1-2, is DSGVTQTPKHLITATGQRVTLRCSPRSGDLSVYWYQQSLDQGLQFLIQYYNGEERAKGNILERFSAQQFPDLHSELNLSSLELGDSALYFCASSVGVNYGYTFGSGTRLTVV.

This chain links TRBV9 with TRBJ2-3; TRBD2 matches 8 bases. CDR3 length equals 17 residues. The V and J ends lost 0 bases and 2 bases, in that order; junction bases with no gene match: 8. The germline gives CDR1 SGDLS, CDR2 YYNGEE. The CDR3 bases are TGTGCCAGCAGCGTAGTCGCGGGGGGCCCGATCACAGATACGCAGTATTTT. Translation gives CASSVVAGGPITDTQYF.

The chain recombines TRBV27 with TRBJ1-2; a weak D match, TRBD1 (5 bases). Germline values: CDR1 MNHEY, CDR2 SMNVEV (reference sequence). The CDR3 loop spans 13 amino acids. With 6 bases removed from V and 1 base from J, the gap between germline ends came to 9 bases. The CDR3 here is CASSPGGNYGYTF. The CDR3, as DNA: TGTGCCAGCAGCCCGGGGGGTAACTATGGCTACACCTTC.

V usage is TRBV11-2 and J usage is TRBJ2-1; D might be TRBD1 (5 bases). The length of the CDR3 is 13 residues. Trimming left V 1 base short and J 6 bases short, with 7 bases between. Looked up from germline, CDR1 is SGHAT and CDR2 is FQNNGV. CDR3 loop: CASSLGQSNEQFF. CDR3 in DNA: TGTGCCAGCAGCTTAGGACAGAGCAATGAGCAGTTCTTC.

A few counts support this clone. The chain carries TRBV11-2 and TRBJ2-7; D is possibly TRBD2 (5 bases). Germline values: CDR1 SGHAT, CDR2 FQNNGV. The CDR3 loop spans 16 amino acids. The V end lost 1 base, the J end lost 4 bases, and 17 bases lay between the germline ends. The CDR3 reads CASSLVPATTGYEQYF. Written as DNA, the CDR3 is TGTGCCAGCAGCTTAGTTCCGGCAACAACGGGATACGAGCAGTACTTC.

The chain employs TRBV30 and TRBJ2-2, with 8 bases aligning to TRBD1. Germline lookup yields CDR1 GTSNPN and CDR2 SVGIG (reference sequence). The V and J ends lost 2 bases and 4 bases, in that order; junction bases with no gene match: 0. The CDR3 consists of 13 residues. CDR3 in DNA: TGTGCCTGGAGTACAGGGGGCACCGGGGAGCTGTTTTTT. Amino acids: CAWSTGGTGELFF.

The chain couples TRBV6-1 to TRBJ2-5; the match to TRBD2 covers 7 bases. Germline V gives CDR1 MNHNS, CDR2 SASEGT. With V trimmed by 5 bases and J by 5 bases, 5 bases remained unmatched. The CDR3 spans 13 residues. The CDR3 nucleotides are TGTGCCAGCAGTTATCGGGGGGAGGAGACCCAGTACTTC. This sequence encodes CASSYRGEETQYF.

The J gene is TRBJ1-5, the V gene TRBV12-5, with 8 bases lining up with TRBD1. The CDR3 runs to 18 residues. Germline values: CDR1 LGHNT, CDR2 FRNRAP. The V and J ends lost 2 bases and 3 bases, in that order; junction bases with no gene match: 12. CDR3 sequence reads: CASGLFPQTGDSNQPQHF. The CDR3 region has the DNA TGTGCTAGTGGTTTGTTCCCCCAGACAGGGGATTCCAATCAGCCCCAGCATTTT.

This rearrangement joins TRBV6-4 to TRBJ1-1; D unresolved. V lost 0 bases and J lost 4, with 15 bases in between. The CDR3 has 16 residues. Germline CDR1 MRHNA, CDR2 SNTAGT. The CDR3 protein is CASSDSRSRRSTEAFF. The CDR3 nucleotides are TGTGCCAGCAGTGACTCGAGATCCCGCAGGAGCACTGAAGCTTTCTTT.

The V and J genes are TRBV10-1 and TRBJ2-1; 9 bases agree with TRBD1. The CDR3 consists of 15 residues. CDR1 is WNHNN, CDR2 SYGVQD, per germline (reference sequence). V shed 10 bases, J shed 6 bases, and the junction held 13 bases outside the gene matches. CDR3 loop: CAIDSAGTGSNEQFF. The CDR3 nucleotides are TGCGCCATCGACTCGGCCGGGACAGGGTCCAATGAGCAGTTCTTC.

This clone was recorded once. The V gene is TRBV5-1, the J gene TRBJ2-5, with D possibly TRBD2 on 6 matching bases. The CDR3 runs 11 residues. CDR1 SGHRS and CDR2 YFSETQ come from the germline V gene. V lost 4 bases and J lost 7, with 8 bases in between. The chain's CDR3 is CASSLGGTQYF. CDR3 nucleotides: TGCGCCAGCAGCCTCGGGGGGACCCAGTACTTC.

This rearrangement joins TRBV5-4 to TRBJ1-1, with D maybe TRBD1 (5 bases). The CDR3 totals 17 residues. From germline, CDR1 is SGHNT and CDR2 YYREEE (reference sequence). Trimming removed 1 base at V and 2 bases at J, with 18 bases between. CDR3 region: CASSLKNWGRLNTEAFF. CDR3 coding DNA: TGTGCCAGCAGCTTGAAAAATTGGGGACGGCTTAACACTGAAGCTTTCTTT.

The chain joins TRBV29-1 to TRBJ2-7; 10 nucleotides align to TRBD2. The V gene end was trimmed by 1 base and the J gene end by 2 bases; junction bases not matched to a gene: 5. CDR3 length: 15 amino acids. Germline values: CDR1 SQVTM, CDR2 ANQGSEA. The CDR3 region is CSVEVTAGGPYEQYF. CDR3 sequence (DNA): TGCAGCGTTGAAGTCACAGCGGGAGGGCCCTACGAGCAGTACTTC.

V usage is TRBV6-5 and J usage is TRBJ2-1, with 9 positions matching TRBD2. This CDR3 contains 12 residues. Per germline, CDR1 MNHEY and CDR2 SVGAGI. V was clipped by 10 bases and J by 7 bases; unmatched bases: 5. CDR3 bases: TGTGCCACCCTAGCGGGACGGAATGAGCAGTTCTTC. As protein: CATLAGRNEQFF.

The V gene is TRBV4-1, the J gene TRBJ2-1; 7 bases map to TRBD2. The CDR3 runs to 15 residues. CDR1 MGHRA and CDR2 YSYEKL come from the germline V gene. V lost 1 base, J lost 0 bases, and 0 bases stayed unmatched. The CDR3: CASSQASGSYNEQFF. In DNA form, the CDR3 reads TGCGCCAGCAGCCAAGCTAGCGGCTCCTACAATGAGCAGTTCTTC.

The chain couples TRBV14 to TRBJ1-1, with D hard to call. The CDR3 consists of 12 residues. CDR1 and CDR2 (germline): SGHDN, FVKESK. Trimming removed 1 base at V and 6 bases at J, with 6 bases between. This chain's CDR3 is CASSQGHSEAFF. The CDR3 coding sequence is TGTGCCAGCAGCCAAGGTCATTCTGAAGCTTTCTTT.

This chain connects TRBV7-2 to TRBJ2-1; 9 nucleotides agree with TRBD2. Germline assignment: CDR1 SGHTA and CDR2 FQGNSA. The CDR3 length is 15 residues. V lost 5 bases and J lost 4; bases outside the gene matches: 6. CDR3 nucleotides: TGTGCCAGCAGCCGACAGCGGGGGGTATACAATGAGCAGTTCTTC. Translated: CASSRQRGVYNEQFF.

This chain connects TRBV9 to TRBJ2-3, with 7 nucleotides matching TRBD1. Germline CDR1 is SGDLS and CDR2 is YYNGEE. This CDR3 region has 14 residues. V lost 5 bases and J lost 2; bases outside the gene matches: 5. CDR3 nucleotide sequence: TGTGCCAGCAGTCGCGACAGGGCCACAGATACGCAGTATTTT. Translation gives CASSRDRATDTQYF.

The V call is TRBV7-2, the J call TRBJ2-1; possibly TRBD2 for D (7 bases). This CDR3 region has 15 residues. Trimming removed 0 bases at V and 2 bases at J, with 8 bases between. Germline lookup yields CDR1 SGHTA and CDR2 FQGNSA. The CDR3 here is CASSLAGGPYNEQFF. In nucleotides, the CDR3 is TGTGCCAGCAGCTTAGCGGGGGGGCCCTACAATGAGCAGTTCTTC.

The chain couples TRBV6-5 to TRBJ2-5; D possibly corresponds to TRBD2 (5 bases). Trimming removed 2 bases from V and 1 base from J, with 11 bases in between. The V gene's germline CDR1 is MNHEY and CDR2 SVGAGI. The CDR3 consists of 15 residues. As DNA, the CDR3 is TGTGCCAGCAGTTACACACCGGGGTCCCAAGAGACCCAGTACTTC. This encodes CASSYTPGSQETQYF.